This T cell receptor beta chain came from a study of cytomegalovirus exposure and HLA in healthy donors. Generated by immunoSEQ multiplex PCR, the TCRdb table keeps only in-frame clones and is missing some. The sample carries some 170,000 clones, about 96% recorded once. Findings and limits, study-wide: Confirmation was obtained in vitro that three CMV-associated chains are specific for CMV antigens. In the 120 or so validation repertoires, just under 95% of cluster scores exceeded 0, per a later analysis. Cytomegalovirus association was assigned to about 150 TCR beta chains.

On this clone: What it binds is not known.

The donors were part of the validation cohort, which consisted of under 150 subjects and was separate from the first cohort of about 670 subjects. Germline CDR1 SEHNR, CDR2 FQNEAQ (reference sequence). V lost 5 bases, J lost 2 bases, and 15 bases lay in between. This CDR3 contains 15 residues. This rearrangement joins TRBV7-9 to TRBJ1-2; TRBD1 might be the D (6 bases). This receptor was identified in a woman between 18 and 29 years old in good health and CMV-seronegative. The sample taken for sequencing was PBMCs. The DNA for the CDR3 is TGTGCCAGCAGCCCGCCACAGGGCGTGAACTATGGCTACACCTTC. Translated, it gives CASSPPQGVNYGYTF.